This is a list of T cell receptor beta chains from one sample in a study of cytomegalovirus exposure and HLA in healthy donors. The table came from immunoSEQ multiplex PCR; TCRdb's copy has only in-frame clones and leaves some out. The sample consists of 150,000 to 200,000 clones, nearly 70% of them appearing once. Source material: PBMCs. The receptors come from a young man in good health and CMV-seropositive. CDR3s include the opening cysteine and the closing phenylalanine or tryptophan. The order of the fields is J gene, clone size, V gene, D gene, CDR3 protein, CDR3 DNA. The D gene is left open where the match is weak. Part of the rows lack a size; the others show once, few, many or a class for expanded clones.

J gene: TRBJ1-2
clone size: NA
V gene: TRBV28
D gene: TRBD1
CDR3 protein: CASRVTTGSNGYTF
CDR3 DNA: TGTGCCAGCCGCGTTACGACAGGGTCTAATGGCTACACCTTC

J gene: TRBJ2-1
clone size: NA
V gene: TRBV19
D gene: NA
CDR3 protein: CASSPGYNEQFF
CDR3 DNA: TGTGCCAGTAGCCCGGGATACAATGAGCAGTTCTTC

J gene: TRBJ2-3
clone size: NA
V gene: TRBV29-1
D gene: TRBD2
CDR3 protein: CSSTSGISSGDTQYF
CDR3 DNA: TGCAGCAGCACTAGCGGGATAAGTTCTGGAGATACGCAGTATTTT

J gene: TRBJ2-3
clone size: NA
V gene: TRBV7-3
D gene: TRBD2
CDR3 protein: CASSLNIPYSGIADTQYF
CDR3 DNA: TGTGCCAGCAGCTTAAACATACCATATAGCGGGATCGCGGATACGCAGTATTTT

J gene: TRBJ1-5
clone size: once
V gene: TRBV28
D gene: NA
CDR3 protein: CASSLMLYSNQPQHF
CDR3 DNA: TGTGCCAGCAGTTTAATGTTATATAGCAATCAGCCCCAGCATTTT

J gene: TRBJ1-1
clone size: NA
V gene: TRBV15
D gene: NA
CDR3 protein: CATSRDRGNTEAFF
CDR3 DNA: TGTGCCACCAGCAGAGATCGGGGGAACACTGAAGCTTTCTTT

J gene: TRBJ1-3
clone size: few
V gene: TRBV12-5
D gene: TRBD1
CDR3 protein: CASGLRGQGFSGNTIYF
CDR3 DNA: TGTGCTAGTGGTTTGAGGGGACAGGGATTCTCTGGAAACACCATATATTTT

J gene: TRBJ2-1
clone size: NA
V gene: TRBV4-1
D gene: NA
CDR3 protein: CASSQELSSSYNEQFF
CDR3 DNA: TGCGCCAGCAGCCAAGAACTAAGCAGCTCCTACAATGAGCAGTTCTTC

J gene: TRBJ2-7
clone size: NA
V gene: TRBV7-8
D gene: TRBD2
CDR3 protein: CASSLSRREVIYEQYF
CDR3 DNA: TGTGCCAGCAGCTTAAGTCGGCGGGAGGTTATCTACGAGCAGTACTTC

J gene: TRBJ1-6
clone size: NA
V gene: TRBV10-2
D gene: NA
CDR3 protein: CASSESGLSNSPLHF
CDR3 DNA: TGCGCCAGCAGTGAGTCCGGGTTGAGTAATTCACCCCTCCACTTT

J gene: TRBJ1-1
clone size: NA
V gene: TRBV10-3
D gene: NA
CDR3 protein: CAIKKGDPGTEAFF
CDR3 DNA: TGTGCCATCAAGAAAGGCGACCCGGGCACTGAAGCTTTCTTT

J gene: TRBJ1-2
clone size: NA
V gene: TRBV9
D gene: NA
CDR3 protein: CASSPAGSGGGEGYTF
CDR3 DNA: TGTGCCAGCAGCCCAGCGGGGTCGGGGGGAGGAGAGGGCTACACCTTC

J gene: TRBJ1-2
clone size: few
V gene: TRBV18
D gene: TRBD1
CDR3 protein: CASSPDRVRYGYTF
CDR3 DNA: TGTGCCAGCTCACCAGACAGGGTTCGCTATGGCTACACCTTC

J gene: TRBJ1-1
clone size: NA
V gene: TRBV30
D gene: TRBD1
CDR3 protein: CASLRQGARNTEAFF
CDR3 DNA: TGTGCCTCCCTCCGACAGGGAGCGAGGAACACTGAAGCTTTCTTT

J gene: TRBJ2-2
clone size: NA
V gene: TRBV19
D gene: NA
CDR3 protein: CASSPKRRLGLSGELFF
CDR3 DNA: TGTGCCAGTAGTCCGAAGAGGAGGCTAGGCTTGTCCGGGGAGCTGTTTTTT

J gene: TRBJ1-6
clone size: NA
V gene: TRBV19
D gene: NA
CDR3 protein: CASSIGTGNSPLHF
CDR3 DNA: TGTGCCAGTAGTATCGGAACGGGGAATTCACCCCTCCACTTT

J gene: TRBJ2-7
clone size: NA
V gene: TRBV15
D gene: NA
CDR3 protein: CATSRDRASSYEQYF
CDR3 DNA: TGTGCCACCAGCAGAGATCGTGCCAGCTCCTACGAGCAGTACTTC

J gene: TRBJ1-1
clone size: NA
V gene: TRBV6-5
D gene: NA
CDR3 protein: CASNPGQNTEAFF
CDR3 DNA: TGTGCCAGCAATCCGGGACAGAACACTGAAGCTTTCTTT

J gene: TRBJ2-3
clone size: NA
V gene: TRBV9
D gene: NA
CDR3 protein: CATSLVNHAGLASTDTQYF
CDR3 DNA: TGTGCCACCTCTCTCGTCAACCATGCGGGACTGGCTAGCACAGATACGCAGTATTTT

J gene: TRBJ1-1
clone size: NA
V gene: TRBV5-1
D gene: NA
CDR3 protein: CASSLGGEGDTEAFF
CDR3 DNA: TGCGCCAGCAGCTTGGGAGGTGAGGGGGACACTGAAGCTTTCTTT

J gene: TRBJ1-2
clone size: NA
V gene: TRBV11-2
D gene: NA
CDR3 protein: CASSSGGGNWDYGYTF
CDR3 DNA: TGTGCCAGCAGCTCGGGGGGCGGCAACTGGGACTATGGCTACACCTTC

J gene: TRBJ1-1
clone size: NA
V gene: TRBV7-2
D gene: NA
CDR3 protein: CASSTSVNTEAFF
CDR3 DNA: TGTGCCAGCAGCACCTCGGTGAACACTGAAGCTTTCTTT

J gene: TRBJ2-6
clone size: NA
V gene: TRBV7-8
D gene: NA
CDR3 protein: CASSLVRGYGANVLTF
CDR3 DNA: TGTGCCAGCAGCTTAGTACGGGGTTACGGGGCCAACGTCCTGACTTTC

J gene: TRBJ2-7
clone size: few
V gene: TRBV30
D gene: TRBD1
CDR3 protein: CAWSLGQPLKYF
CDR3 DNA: TGTGCCTGGAGTTTGGGACAGCCCCTAAAGTACTTC

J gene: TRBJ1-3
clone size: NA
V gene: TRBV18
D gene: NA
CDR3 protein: CASSPASRDSGNTIYF
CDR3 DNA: TGTGCCAGCTCACCAGCTTCCCGGGACTCTGGAAACACCATATATTTT

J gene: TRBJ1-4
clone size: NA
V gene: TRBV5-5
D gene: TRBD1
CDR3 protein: CASSFRLSGTGSTNEKLFF
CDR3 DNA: TGTGCCAGCAGCTTCAGATTATCCGGGACAGGGTCCACTAATGAAAAACTGTTTTTT

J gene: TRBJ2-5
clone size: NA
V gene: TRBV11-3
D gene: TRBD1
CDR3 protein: CASSLGQGQETQYF
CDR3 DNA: TGTGCCAGCAGCTTAGGACAGGGGCAGGAGACCCAGTACTTC

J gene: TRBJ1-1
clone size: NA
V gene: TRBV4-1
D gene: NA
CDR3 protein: CASSQAEGMNTEAFF
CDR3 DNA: TGCGCCAGCAGCCAAGCTGAGGGTATGAACACTGAAGCTTTCTTT

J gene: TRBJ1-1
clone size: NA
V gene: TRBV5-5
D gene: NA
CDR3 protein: CASSPESRLAEAFF
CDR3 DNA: TGTGCCAGCAGCCCCGAAAGTCGGTTAGCTGAAGCTTTCTTT

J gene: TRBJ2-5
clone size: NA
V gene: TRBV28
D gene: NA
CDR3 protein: CASSTGTIQETQYF
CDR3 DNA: TGTGCCAGCAGTACCGGGACAATCCAAGAGACCCAGTACTTC

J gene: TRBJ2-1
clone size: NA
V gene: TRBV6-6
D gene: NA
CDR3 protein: CASSYSRGSSYNEQFF
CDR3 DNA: TGTGCCAGCAGTTACTCAAGGGGCAGCTCCTACAATGAGCAGTTCTTC

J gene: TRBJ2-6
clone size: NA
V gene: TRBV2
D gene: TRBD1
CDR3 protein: CASIGQGAAGANVLTF
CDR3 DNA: TGTGCCAGCATCGGACAGGGGGCGGCTGGGGCCAACGTCCTGACTTTC

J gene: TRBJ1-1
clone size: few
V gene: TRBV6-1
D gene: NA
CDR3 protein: CASSPGQSLEAFF
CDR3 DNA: TGTGCCAGCAGCCCTGGACAGAGCCTTGAAGCTTTCTTT

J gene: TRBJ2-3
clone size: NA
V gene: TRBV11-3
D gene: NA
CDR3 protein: CASSRRDTQYF
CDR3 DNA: TGTGCCAGCAGTCGGAGGGATACGCAGTATTTT

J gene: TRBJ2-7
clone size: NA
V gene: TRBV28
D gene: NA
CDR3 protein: CATEGGAYEQYF
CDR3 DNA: TGTGCCACGGAGGGCGGCGCCTACGAGCAGTACTTC

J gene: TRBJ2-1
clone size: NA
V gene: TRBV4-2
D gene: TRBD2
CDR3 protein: CASSPPGTSGYNEQFF
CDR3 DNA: TGTGCCAGCAGCCCACCCGGGACTAGCGGATACAATGAGCAGTTCTTC

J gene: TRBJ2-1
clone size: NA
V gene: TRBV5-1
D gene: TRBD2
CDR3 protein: CASSFPSGRGDEQFF
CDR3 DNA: TGCGCCAGCAGCTTCCCTAGCGGGAGGGGTGATGAGCAGTTCTTC

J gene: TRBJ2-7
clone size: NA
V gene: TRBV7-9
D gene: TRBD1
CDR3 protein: CASSAPGTGGYEQYF
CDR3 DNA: TGTGCCAGCAGCGCTCCCGGGACAGGGGGTTACGAGCAGTACTTC

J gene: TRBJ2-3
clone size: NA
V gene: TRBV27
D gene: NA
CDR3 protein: CATGLGGDTQYF
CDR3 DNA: TGTGCCACGGGTCTAGGGGGAGATACGCAGTATTTT